A selection of T cell receptor beta chains follows, all from one sample in a study of T cell responses to AZD1222 COVID-19 vaccine. Libraries were prepared by immunoSEQ multiplex PCR; TCRdb keeps only in-frame clonotypes and omits some of them. This table holds around 100,000 clones, 88% found once. The specimen was peripheral blood, collected on day 0 of AZD1222 vaccination. The receptors stem from an adult in good health. Both conserved end residues are part of each CDR3. The order of the fields is J gene, clone size, D gene, V gene, CDR3 protein, CDR3 DNA. D genes are given only for firm matches. Size tells how often a clone was seen (once, few, many) or the class of an expanded clone, and some rows leave it out.

J gene: TRBJ2-2
clone size: NA
D gene: NA
V gene: TRBV7-9
CDR3 protein: CASSLGTGFLGPAGELFF
CDR3 DNA: TGTGCCAGCAGCTTGGGAACAGGATTCCTGGGCCCGGCCGGGGAGCTGTTTTTT

J gene: TRBJ1-4
clone size: NA
D gene: NA
V gene: TRBV7-6
CDR3 protein: CASSPRQGTLNEKLFF
CDR3 DNA: TGTGCCAGCAGCCCTCGCCAGGGTACCCTTAATGAAAAACTGTTTTTT

J gene: TRBJ1-1
clone size: NA
D gene: NA
V gene: TRBV28
CDR3 protein: CASSFGLGGTEAFF
CDR3 DNA: TGTGCCAGCAGTTTTGGGTTGGGGGGCACTGAAGCTTTCTTT

J gene: TRBJ1-1
clone size: NA
D gene: TRBD1
V gene: TRBV19
CDR3 protein: CASSRDRNTEAFF
CDR3 DNA: TGTGCCAGTAGTAGGGACAGGAACACTGAAGCTTTCTTT

J gene: TRBJ1-2
clone size: NA
D gene: NA
V gene: TRBV18
CDR3 protein: CASSPSQDYGYTF
CDR3 DNA: TGTGCCAGCTCACCTAGTCAGGACTATGGCTACACCTTC

J gene: TRBJ2-4
clone size: NA
D gene: NA
V gene: TRBV11-2
CDR3 protein: CASSPGRIEYF
CDR3 DNA: TGTGCCAGCAGCCCCGGGAGAATCGAGTACTTC

J gene: TRBJ2-7
clone size: NA
D gene: NA
V gene: TRBV12-3/TRBV12-4
CDR3 protein: CASSTISSYEQYF
CDR3 DNA: TGTGCCAGCAGTACGATATCCTCCTACGAGCAGTACTTC

J gene: TRBJ2-2
clone size: NA
D gene: NA
V gene: TRBV27
CDR3 protein: CASSPSVLRTNTGELFF
CDR3 DNA: TGTGCCAGCAGTCCCTCGGTCCTACGAACGAACACCGGGGAGCTGTTTTTT

J gene: TRBJ1-2
clone size: NA
D gene: NA
V gene: TRBV5-1
CDR3 protein: CASSMDSLYGYTF
CDR3 DNA: TGCGCCAGCAGCATGGACAGCCTCTATGGCTACACCTTC

J gene: TRBJ1-2
clone size: NA
D gene: NA
V gene: TRBV7-2
CDR3 protein: CASSLGHRLANYGYTF
CDR3 DNA: TGTGCCAGCAGCTTAGGTCACAGGCTCGCTAACTATGGCTACACCTTC

J gene: TRBJ1-1
clone size: few
D gene: NA
V gene: TRBV6-5
CDR3 protein: CASSHTPRTEAFF
CDR3 DNA: TGTGCCAGCAGCCACACACCGCGCACTGAAGCTTTCTTT

J gene: TRBJ1-1
clone size: NA
D gene: TRBD1
V gene: TRBV27
CDR3 protein: CASSPHRGRTEAFF
CDR3 DNA: TGTGCCAGCAGTCCCCACAGGGGCCGCACTGAAGCTTTCTTT

J gene: TRBJ2-3
clone size: once
D gene: TRBD2
V gene: TRBV7-2
CDR3 protein: CASSLAAGGLDTQYF
CDR3 DNA: TGTGCCAGCAGCTTAGCGGCGGGAGGGTTAGATACGCAGTATTTT

J gene: TRBJ2-1
clone size: NA
D gene: TRBD2
V gene: TRBV3-1/TRBV3-2
CDR3 protein: CASSQEGLRQRGLYNEQFF
CDR3 DNA: TGTGCCAGCAGCCAAGAGGGTCTTCGGCAGCGGGGACTGTACAATGAGCAGTTCTTC

J gene: TRBJ2-3
clone size: NA
D gene: TRBD2
V gene: TRBV7-3
CDR3 protein: CASSLAGGIADTQYF
CDR3 DNA: TGTGCCAGCAGCTTAGCGGGGGGGATCGCAGATACGCAGTATTTT

J gene: TRBJ2-1
clone size: NA
D gene: TRBD2
V gene: TRBV19
CDR3 protein: CASSRRLAGGNRNEQFF
CDR3 DNA: TGTGCCAGTAGTCGAAGACTAGCGGGAGGGAATCGGAATGAGCAGTTCTTC

J gene: TRBJ2-7
clone size: NA
D gene: NA
V gene: TRBV7-2
CDR3 protein: CASSFEAGVSYEQYF
CDR3 DNA: TGTGCCAGCAGCTTTGAGGCAGGCGTCTCCTACGAGCAGTACTTC

J gene: TRBJ1-2
clone size: NA
D gene: TRBD1
V gene: TRBV12-3/TRBV12-4
CDR3 protein: CASRGTGPYGYTF
CDR3 DNA: TGTGCCAGCAGGGGGACAGGACCCTATGGCTACACCTTC

J gene: TRBJ2-3
clone size: NA
D gene: NA
V gene: TRBV18
CDR3 protein: CASSPLDSPSTDTQYF
CDR3 DNA: TGTGCCAGCTCACCTCTAGACTCCCCTAGCACAGATACGCAGTATTTT

J gene: TRBJ1-1
clone size: NA
D gene: NA
V gene: TRBV19
CDR3 protein: CASSRTAPGTEAFF
CDR3 DNA: TGTGCCAGTAGTCGGACGGCCCCGGGCACTGAAGCTTTCTTT

J gene: TRBJ2-2
clone size: NA
D gene: TRBD1
V gene: TRBV4-1
CDR3 protein: CASSQGQGAYTGELFF
CDR3 DNA: TGCGCCAGCAGCCAAGGACAGGGGGCTTACACCGGGGAGCTGTTTTTT

J gene: TRBJ1-2
clone size: NA
D gene: NA
V gene: TRBV3-1/TRBV3-2
CDR3 protein: CASSHILDRDGYTF
CDR3 DNA: TGTGCCAGCAGCCATATATTGGACAGAGATGGCTACACCTTC

J gene: TRBJ1-2
clone size: once
D gene: NA
V gene: TRBV7-9
CDR3 protein: CASSFRAGTDTFNYGYTF
CDR3 DNA: TGTGCCAGCAGCTTCCGCGCCGGGACCGATACTTTTAACTATGGCTACACCTTC

J gene: TRBJ2-7
clone size: NA
D gene: NA
V gene: TRBV27
CDR3 protein: CASSLSWSRSSYEQYF
CDR3 DNA: TGTGCCAGCAGTTTATCGTGGTCTCGAAGCTCCTACGAGCAGTACTTC

J gene: TRBJ1-4
clone size: NA
D gene: TRBD1
V gene: TRBV7-9
CDR3 protein: CASSLRPGTGDEKLFF
CDR3 DNA: TGTGCCAGCAGCTTAAGACCCGGGACAGGGGATGAAAAACTGTTTTTT

J gene: TRBJ2-3
clone size: NA
D gene: TRBD2
V gene: TRBV10-3
CDR3 protein: CAISDAAGLADTQYF
CDR3 DNA: TGTGCCATCAGTGACGCAGCGGGGTTGGCAGATACGCAGTATTTT

J gene: TRBJ1-2
clone size: NA
D gene: NA
V gene: TRBV20-1
CDR3 protein: CSASGPSYGYTF
CDR3 DNA: TGCAGTGCTAGTGGGCCCAGCTATGGCTACACCTTC

J gene: TRBJ1-1
clone size: NA
D gene: NA
V gene: TRBV30
CDR3 protein: CAWSRVTEAFF
CDR3 DNA: TGTGCCTGGAGTAGAGTCACTGAAGCTTTCTTT

J gene: TRBJ1-1
clone size: NA
D gene: NA
V gene: TRBV4-1
CDR3 protein: CASSPGLFLVNTEAFF
CDR3 DNA: TGCGCCAGCAGCCCAGGACTCTTTCTTGTCAACACTGAAGCTTTCTTT

J gene: TRBJ1-1
clone size: few
D gene: TRBD1
V gene: TRBV5-6
CDR3 protein: CASSSTGGGNTEAFF
CDR3 DNA: TGTGCCAGCAGCTCAACAGGGGGCGGGAACACTGAAGCTTTCTTT

J gene: TRBJ2-5
clone size: NA
D gene: TRBD2
V gene: TRBV4-1
CDR3 protein: CASSRRQGPRGGETQYF
CDR3 DNA: TGCGCCAGCAGCCGAAGACAGGGCCCGCGGGGGGGAGAGACCCAGTACTTC

J gene: TRBJ2-4
clone size: NA
D gene: NA
V gene: TRBV9
CDR3 protein: CASRTPGEEFSRAKNIQYF
CDR3 DNA: TGTGCCAGCAGGACCCCGGGAGAGGAATTTTCTCGGGCCAAAAACATTCAGTACTTC

J gene: TRBJ2-1
clone size: few
D gene: NA
V gene: TRBV6-5
CDR3 protein: CASSGLAGQDNEQFF
CDR3 DNA: TGTGCCAGCAGCGGTTTAGCGGGACAGGACAATGAGCAGTTCTTC

J gene: TRBJ2-1
clone size: NA
D gene: TRBD2
V gene: TRBV6-2/TRBV6-3
CDR3 protein: CASSRLIAGEGNEQFF
CDR3 DNA: TGTGCCAGCAGTCGGCTAATAGCGGGAGAGGGGAATGAGCAGTTCTTC

J gene: TRBJ1-4
clone size: NA
D gene: NA
V gene: TRBV7-8
CDR3 protein: CASSSRWEEKLFF
CDR3 DNA: TGTGCCAGCAGCTCCCGGTGGGAGGAAAAACTGTTTTTT

J gene: TRBJ2-5
clone size: NA
D gene: NA
V gene: TRBV5-5
CDR3 protein: CASSLDSLEGTQYF
CDR3 DNA: TGTGCCAGCAGCTTGGACTCACTCGAGGGGACCCAGTACTTC

J gene: TRBJ2-7
clone size: once
D gene: TRBD2
V gene: TRBV15
CDR3 protein: CATSRGSGLAGEREQYF
CDR3 DNA: TGTGCCACCAGCAGAGGATCCGGGCTAGCGGGAGAGCGCGAGCAGTACTTC

J gene: TRBJ1-5
clone size: NA
D gene: NA
V gene: TRBV19
CDR3 protein: CASSMGGRSNQPQHF
CDR3 DNA: TGTGCCAGTAGTATGGGGGGCCGTAGCAATCAGCCCCAGCATTTT

J gene: TRBJ1-2
clone size: NA
D gene: NA
V gene: TRBV5-6
CDR3 protein: CASSLKAGDHFGYTF
CDR3 DNA: TGTGCCAGCAGCTTAAAGGCAGGGGATCACTTTGGCTACACCTTC

J gene: TRBJ2-5
clone size: NA
D gene: NA
V gene: TRBV30
CDR3 protein: CAWSAWANQETQYF
CDR3 DNA: TGTGCCTGGAGTGCCTGGGCGAACCAAGAGACCCAGTACTTC

J gene: TRBJ1-4
clone size: NA
D gene: NA
V gene: TRBV9
CDR3 protein: CASSLQDGVAREKLFF
CDR3 DNA: TGTGCCAGCAGCCTCCAGGATGGCGTAGCAAGGGAAAAACTGTTTTTT

J gene: TRBJ2-1
clone size: once
D gene: TRBD2
V gene: TRBV29-1
CDR3 protein: CSVVPRLAGGEQFF
CDR3 DNA: TGCAGCGTTGTCCCTCGCTTAGCGGGTGGTGAGCAGTTCTTC

J gene: TRBJ1-2
clone size: NA
D gene: NA
V gene: TRBV12-3/TRBV12-4
CDR3 protein: CATRVEVYGYTF
CDR3 DNA: TGTGCCACCCGGGTAGAGGTCTATGGCTACACCTTC

J gene: TRBJ1-3
clone size: NA
D gene: NA
V gene: TRBV18
CDR3 protein: CASSNEGGSSGNTIYF
CDR3 DNA: TGTGCCAGCTCAAATGAGGGAGGGAGCTCTGGAAACACCATATATTTT

J gene: TRBJ1-1
clone size: NA
D gene: NA
V gene: TRBV7-9
CDR3 protein: CASSLVPPRTKGSGTEAFF
CDR3 DNA: TGTGCCAGCAGCTTAGTCCCACCCCGAACGAAGGGCTCGGGCACTGAAGCTTTCTTT

J gene: TRBJ2-2
clone size: NA
D gene: TRBD1
V gene: TRBV23-1
CDR3 protein: CASSHTDRVENTGELFF
CDR3 DNA: TGCGCCAGCAGTCACACGGACAGGGTAGAAAACACCGGGGAGCTGTTTTTT

J gene: TRBJ1-4
clone size: NA
D gene: NA
V gene: TRBV30
CDR3 protein: CAWSVDGPGKLFF
CDR3 DNA: TGTGCCTGGAGTGTAGACGGGCCGGGGAAACTGTTTTTT

J gene: TRBJ2-1
clone size: NA
D gene: NA
V gene: TRBV7-3
CDR3 protein: CASSLLGAGAGEQFF
CDR3 DNA: TGTGCCAGCAGCTTATTAGGAGCCGGGGCGGGTGAGCAGTTCTTC